Shown below are 6 T cell receptor beta chains from a single sample sequenced in a study of CD8 T cells in Susac syndrome. RNA was extracted with the RNeasy kit, and a quantity of roughly 0.5 to 1 ug was reverse transcribed using random hexamers. TCRdb re-analysed the immunoSEQ multiplex PCR reads in MiXCR, keeping a single row per CDR3 protein. In the table there are about 83,000 distinct CDR3 sequences, roughly 96% of which are singletons. Sequences were obtained from CD8+ T cells from PBMCs. Receptor source: a human donor with Susac syndrome.

As to this clonotype: An end of the junction differs from the germline gene, which may be a read error. The rearrangement joins TRBV29-1 to TRBJ2-2; TRBD2 agrees at 8 bases. The CDR3 extends over 19 amino acids. Germline-derived CDR1 and CDR2 are SQVTM and ANQGSEA. The CDR3 spells CSVELVLSQTSENSGELFF. The DNA for the CDR3 is TGCAGCGTTGAACTTGTATTGAGTCAGACTAGCGAGAACTCCGGGGAGCTGTTTTTT.

The rearrangement joins TRBV18 to TRBJ1-5; tentatively, D is TRBD1 (5 bases). The ends were cut back, 3 bases at V and 4 bases at J, with 13 bases in the middle. This CDR3 is 15 amino acids long. In germline, CDR1 is KGHSH, CDR2 LQKENI. CDR3 DNA sequence: TGTGCCAGCTCACCCAAGACAGCGGGGAATCAGCCCCAGCATTTT. Translating it yields CASSPKTAGNQPQHF.

The rearrangement joins TRBV7-2 to TRBJ2-1; D is undetermined. The V and J ends lost 5 bases and 8 bases respectively, with 16 bases between them. Germline V gene lookup returns CDR1 SGHTA and CDR2 FQGNSA. The CDR3 extends over 14 amino acids. CDR3 sequence reads: CASSNPRTGDEQFF. The CDR3 DNA reads as TGTGCCAGCAGCAACCCACGGACGGGTGATGAGCAGTTCTTC.

V is TRBV5-6 and J is TRBJ2-1; 11 bases agree with TRBD2. Trimming at V came to 6 bases and at J to 4 bases, leaving 9 bases not matched to a gene. The CDR3 contains 16 residues. Germline CDR1 is SGHDT and CDR2 is YYEEEE. CDR3 protein: CASIGTSGLTYNEQFF. The CDR3, as DNA: TGTGCCAGCATCGGGACTAGCGGACTTACGTACAATGAGCAGTTCTTC.

The chain joins TRBV7-9 to TRBJ2-7; TRBD1 agrees at 7 bases. The CDR3 loop spans 14 amino acids. Per the germline V gene, CDR1 is SEHNR and CDR2 is FQNEAQ (reference sequence). The V and J ends lost 3 bases and 2 bases, in that order; junction bases with no gene match: 4. The CDR3 DNA sequence: TGTGCCAGCAGCTTCCGGGACAGTACCTACGAGCAGTACTTC. Residues: CASSFRDSTYEQYF.

This rearrangement joins TRBV3-1 to TRBJ2-5; tentative D call: TRBD1 (5 bases). This CDR3 is built from 14 residues. Trimming removed 0 bases at V and 5 bases at J, with 10 bases between. Germline V gene sequence: CDR1 LGHDT, CDR2 YNNKEL (reference sequence). The CDR3 DNA reads TGTGCCAGCAGCCAAGAGACAGCTGGGGAGACCCAGTACTTC. Protein product: CASSQETAGETQYF.